These 27 T cell receptor beta chains originate from one sample sequenced in a study of PD-1 blockade in classical Hodgkin lymphoma. Generated by immunoSEQ multiplex PCR, the TCRdb table keeps only in-frame clones and is missing some. The data show 57,000 or so clones, approximately 88% seen once. In every patient, relapse followed autologous stem cell transplantation, while exposure to brentuximab vedotin differed. The specimen was peripheral blood mononuclear cells (PBMCs), collected at baseline. Receptor source: a human donor with classical Hodgkin lymphoma.

The rearrangement links TRBV9 to TRBJ2-7; D might be TRBD2 (5 bases). Per germline, CDR1 SGDLS and CDR2 YYNGEE. V was pared by 0 bases and J by 3 bases, with 7 bases between. The CDR3 is made up of 13 amino acids. CDR3 loop: CASSVAGNYEQYF. The CDR3 coding sequence is TGTGCCAGCAGCGTAGCCGGGAACTACGAGCAGTACTTC. The full variable domain, its missing parts supplied by reference TRBV9 and TRBJ2-7, is DSGVTQTPKHLITATGQRVTLRCSPRSGDLSVYWYQQSLDQGLQFLIQYYNGEERAKGNILERFSAQQFPDLHSELNLSSLELGDSALYFCASSVAGNYEQYFGPGTRLTVT.

The V gene is TRBV10-2, the J gene TRBJ2-7, with D tentatively TRBD2 (5 bases). The CDR3 is 14 residues long. CDR1 is WSHSY and CDR2 is SAAADI in the germline V gene. V was pared by 3 bases and J by 5 bases, with 14 bases between. The CDR3 bases are TGCGCCAGCAGTGATTTCGGTAGCGAGCACGAGCAGTACTTC. Its translation is CASSDFGSEHEQYF.

In its sample, this clone was seen once. The gene calls are TRBV5-1 and TRBJ2-5; 10 nucleotides match TRBD1. V gave up 5 bases and J gave up 1 base; unmatched junction bases: 8. Looked up from germline, CDR1 is SGHRS and CDR2 is YFSETQ. This CDR3 has 16 residues. Here the CDR3 DNA reads TGCGCCAGCAGACTGACAGGGGGCGCGAGCCAAGAGACCCAGTACTTC. Encoded protein: CASRLTGGASQETQYF.

This rearrangement joins TRBV5-4 to TRBJ2-3, with 8 bases matching TRBD2. The CDR3 length is 17 residues. The germline V gene encodes CDR1 SGHNT and CDR2 YYREEE (reference sequence). Germline trimming cut 4 bases from V and 2 bases from J; bases unmatched to any gene: 12. The CDR3 bases are TGTGCCAGCAGCCCGGAACTAGCGGCGATCCCCACAGATACGCAGTATTTT. Amino acids: CASSPELAAIPTDTQYF.

This clone was detected many times. The genes are TRBV7-2 and TRBJ1-2; 7 bases are a match to TRBD1. The CDR3 runs to 14 residues. The V segment lost 5 bases and the J segment 4 bases; nucleotides outside the gene matches: 7. CDR1 is SGHTA and CDR2 is FQGNSA in the germline V gene. Written as DNA, the CDR3 is TGTGCCAGCAGCCGACAGGGAGAGGGCTATGGCTACACCTTC. This codes for CASSRQGEGYGYTF.

The V and J genes are TRBV19 and TRBJ1-5, with a possible D match to TRBD1 (6 bases). Germline CDR1 LNHDA, CDR2 SQIVND (reference sequence). The CDR3 spans 14 residues. Trimming shortened V by 4 bases and J by 7 bases, and 14 bases separated the two germline ends. The CDR3 sequence: CASSRGAGDQPQHF. CDR3 in DNA: TGTGCCAGTAGTAGGGGGGCAGGGGACCAGCCCCAGCATTTT.

The chain uses TRBV9 and TRBJ2-3; 7 bases map to TRBD1. V lost 3 bases and J lost 2; bases outside the gene matches: 6. The germline gives CDR1 SGDLS, CDR2 YYNGEE. This CDR3 region has 15 residues. The CDR3 DNA follows: TGTGCCAGCAGCGACGGGACAGCTATCACAGATACGCAGTATTTT. Translation: CASSDGTAITDTQYF.

The V call is TRBV7-3, the J call TRBJ2-1, with D tentatively TRBD2 (5 bases). The V and J ends lost 1 base and 0 bases respectively, with 16 bases between them. Germline lookup yields CDR1 SGHTA and CDR2 FQGTGA. This CDR3 is 18 amino acids long. CDR3 coding DNA: TGTGCCAGCAGCTTAAGTTCGGCCCAGCGGAGCTCCTACAATGAGCAGTTCTTC. This sequence encodes CASSLSSAQRSSYNEQFF.

The chain uses TRBV11-2 and TRBJ2-3; D uncertain. Trimming removed 1 base from V and 4 bases from J, with 18 bases in between. CDR3 length equals 17 residues. Germline values: CDR1 SGHAT, CDR2 FQNNGV. The CDR3 loop is CASSLVRLGRVADTQYF. The CDR3 region has the DNA TGTGCCAGCAGCTTAGTACGCCTAGGAAGGGTCGCAGATACGCAGTATTTT. Looking up the rest from reference TRBV11-2 and TRBJ2-3 gives the full variable domain: EAGVAQSPRYKIIEKRQSVAFWCNPISGHATLYWYQQILGQGPKLLIQFQNNGVVDDSQLPKDRFSAERLKGVDSTLKIQPAKLEDSAVYLCASSLVRLGRVADTQYFGPGTRLTVL.

The chain uses TRBV6-1 and TRBJ2-5; the D is unclear. The germline V gene encodes CDR1 MNHNS and CDR2 SASEGT. The CDR3 is 15 residues long. V lost 1 base, J lost 4 bases, and 13 bases lay in between. For the CDR3, the DNA is TGTGCCAGCAGTGAAGGAGTGGCCTTCGCAGAGACCCAGTACTTC. Its protein is CASSEGVAFAETQYF.

The genes are TRBV30 and TRBJ2-1; D call uncertain. Germline lookup yields CDR1 GTSNPN and CDR2 SVGIG (reference sequence). CDR3 length equals 12 residues. V was clipped by 4 bases and J by 6 bases, with 10 bases between them. The CDR3 sequence is CAWTHWGNEQFF. CDR3 bases: TGTGCCTGGACCCACTGGGGCAATGAGCAGTTCTTC.

The chain joins TRBV5-1 to TRBJ1-4, with D perhaps TRBD1 (5 bases). Germline V CDR1 and CDR2: SGHRS, YFSETQ. Trimming cost V 0 bases and J 2 bases, with 5 bases left between them. The CDR3 runs to 14 residues. This chain's CDR3 is CASSLEGTNEKLFF. The CDR3 region has the DNA TGCGCCAGCAGCTTGGAGGGGACTAATGAAAAACTGTTTTTT.

As for this clone: The junction does not match germline at one end; this may be a read error. The chain joins TRBV19 to TRBJ1-5; TRBD1 aligns across 7 bases. The CDR3 sequence is 14 residues long. Germline CDR1 is LNHDA and CDR2 is SQIVND (reference sequence). CDR3 amino acids: CASSPSTGMTLTVF. As DNA, the CDR3 is TGTGCCAGTAGTCCCTCGACAGGGATGACGTTAACCGTTTTT.

This clone was detected only once. The chain couples TRBV7-2 to TRBJ1-6, with 9 nucleotides matching TRBD1. The V gene end was trimmed by 5 bases and the J gene end by 7 bases; junction bases not matched to a gene: 6. The CDR3 has 15 residues. The germline V gene has CDR1 SGHTA and CDR2 FQGNSA. The CDR3 reads CASSGSGQGNSPLHF. In nucleotides, the CDR3 is TGTGCCAGCAGCGGGTCGGGACAGGGAAATTCACCCCTCCACTTT.

The chain carries TRBV30 and TRBJ1-1, with a possible D match to TRBD1 (6 bases). This CDR3 is 14 amino acids long. V lost 0 bases and J lost 5, with 13 bases in between. Germline-derived CDR1 and CDR2 are GTSNPN and SVGIG (reference sequence). CDR3 bases: TGTGCCTGGAGTGTAGGGGGAGGGAGGACTGAAGCTTTCTTT. Translating it yields CAWSVGGGRTEAFF.

The rearrangement joins TRBV27 to TRBJ1-2, with D uncertain. Trimming removed 5 bases at V and 3 bases at J, with 4 bases between. The CDR3 length is 11 residues. The V gene's germline CDR1 is MNHEY and CDR2 SMNVEV (reference sequence). The CDR3: CASSDYYGYTF. The CDR3 region has the DNA TGTGCCAGCAGTGATTACTATGGCTACACCTTC.

The chain employs TRBV28 and TRBJ2-7; D uncertain. The V and J ends lost 7 bases and 5 bases respectively, with 18 bases between them. CDR3 length equals 14 residues. Germline lookup yields CDR1 MDHEN and CDR2 SYDVKM. The CDR3 DNA reads as TGTGCCAGCACACCCGGCGGCAAGTCCGACGAGCAGTACTTC. Its protein is CASTPGGKSDEQYF.

The rearrangement uses TRBV7-9 and TRBJ1-2; a possible D gene is TRBD1 (5 bases). From germline, CDR1 is SEHNR and CDR2 FQNEAQ (reference sequence). The ends were cut back, 0 bases at V and 7 bases at J, with 18 bases in the middle. The CDR3 runs to 16 residues. The CDR3 is CASSLAYRGGRGGYTF. The CDR3 coding sequence is TGTGCCAGCAGCTTAGCATATAGGGGAGGAAGAGGTGGCTACACCTTC.

V is TRBV6-5 and J is TRBJ1-1, with no clear D. CDR1 MNHEY and CDR2 SVGAGI come from the germline V gene. This CDR3 region has 14 residues. Deletions cut 3 bases from V and 0 bases from J, with 8 bases between. The CDR3 is CASSYFELNTEAFF. Written as DNA, the CDR3 is TGTGCCAGCAGTTATTTCGAGTTGAACACTGAAGCTTTCTTT.

The chain has TRBV25-1 and TRBJ1-3; D is possibly TRBD1 (6 bases). Trimming removed 5 bases at V and 0 bases at J, with 11 bases between. This CDR3 region has 15 residues. Germline V gene sequence: CDR1 MGHDK, CDR2 SYGVNS. Written as DNA, the CDR3 is TGTGCCAGCAGTCTCACAGGGCTCTCTGGAAACACCATATATTTT. It yields the protein CASSLTGLSGNTIYF. Together with reference TRBV25-1 and TRBJ1-3, the CDR3 gives the full variable domain: EADIYQTPRYLVIGTGKKITLECSQTMGHDKMYWYQQDPGMELHLIHYSYGVNSTEKGDLSSESTVSRIRTEHFPLTLESARPSHTSQYLCASSLTGLSGNTIYFGEGSWLTVV.

The J gene is TRBJ1-3, the V gene TRBV19; D remains unclear. Trimming stripped 7 bases from V and 10 bases from J, with 11 bases between. The CDR3 covers 11 residues. CDR1 LNHDA and CDR2 SQIVND come from the germline V gene (reference sequence). CDR3 in DNA: TGTGCCAGTAAAGAAGGTGGAACCATATATTTT. This encodes CASKEGGTIYF.

V usage is TRBV5-6 and J usage is TRBJ2-1, with TRBD2 matching 7 bases. The CDR3 is 11 amino acids. The ends lost 3 bases at V and 10 bases at J; junction bases unmatched: 1. From germline, CDR1 is SGHDT and CDR2 YYEEEE. In DNA form, the CDR3 reads TGTGCCAGCAGCTGGGGAGGGGAGCAGTTCTTC. Translated: CASSWGGEQFF.

The chain recombines TRBV28 with TRBJ1-1, with D perhaps matching TRBD1 (5 bases). Trimming cost V 2 bases and J 3 bases, with 16 bases left between them. This CDR3 region has 16 residues. CDR1 and CDR2 (germline): MDHEN, SYDVKM. This CDR3 reads CASSLGAGIGDTEAFF. CDR3 in DNA: TGTGCCAGCAGTTTAGGGGCAGGGATAGGAGACACTGAAGCTTTCTTT.

This chain joins TRBV7-2 and TRBJ1-1; 7 bases line up with TRBD1. The junction had 5 bases not matched to a gene; V was cut back by 3 bases and J by 1 base. Germline CDR1 and CDR2: SGHTA and FQGNSA. The CDR3 totals 15 residues. In DNA, the CDR3 is TGTGCCAGCAGCTTTAGTGGGACAGCGAACACTGAAGCTTTCTTT. Protein: CASSFSGTANTEAFF. Full variable domain (outside the CDR3, taken from reference TRBV7-2 and TRBJ1-1): GAGVSQSPSNKVTEKGKDVELRCDPISGHTALYWYRQSLGQGLEFLIYFQGNSAPDKSGLPSDRFSAERTGGSVSTLTIQRTQQEDSAVYLCASSFSGTANTEAFFGQGTRLTVV.

The gene calls are TRBV6-5 and TRBJ1-4; no reliable D call. Germline lookup yields CDR1 MNHEY and CDR2 SVGAGI. The CDR3 extends over 15 amino acids. Between the trimmed V and J ends, which lost 2 bases and 8 bases, there was a span of 15 bases. This chain's CDR3 is CASSYGPGVGEKLFF. In DNA form, the CDR3 reads TGTGCCAGCAGTTACGGGCCGGGAGTTGGAGAAAAACTGTTTTTT.

The rearrangement links TRBV6-5 to TRBJ2-7; 8 positions agree with TRBD1. The V gene end was trimmed by 6 bases and the J gene end by 3 bases; junction bases not matched to a gene: 7. The CDR3 is made up of 14 amino acids. Looked up from germline, CDR1 is MNHEY and CDR2 is SVGAGI. In DNA form, the CDR3 reads TGTGCCAGCAGCGATGACAGGGGAGGCTACGAGCAGTACTTC. Translation gives CASSDDRGGYEQYF.

The chain is built from TRBV5-1 and TRBJ1-6; a possible D gene is TRBD1 (5 bases). The CDR3 is made up of 16 amino acids. The germline V gene encodes CDR1 SGHRS and CDR2 YFSETQ. V was pared by 0 bases and J by 7 bases, with 14 bases between. The CDR3 region is CASSLAQGDGNSPLHF. The CDR3 nucleotides are TGCGCCAGCAGCTTGGCTCAAGGGGACGGGAATTCACCCCTCCACTTT.